A single sample gave rise to the 27 T cell receptor beta chains below, sequenced in a study of T cell repertoires in cytomegalovirus infection. TCRdb reprocessed the reads via MiXCR and lists one record per CDR3 protein. The sample yields a few hundred thousand distinct CDR3 sequences, 20% to 25% seen once. Their antigens are not known. Sequencing was performed on cultured PBMCs, taken from culture after CMV antigen stimulation. The receptors originated from a human donor in good health (CMV status not recorded). Some clones in this sample may be carry-over from other donors' samples.

This clonotype was picked up a small number of times. The genes are TRBV20-1 and TRBJ2-2; D is undetermined. The CDR3 covers 14 residues. CDR1 and CDR2 from the germline V gene are DFQATT and SNEGSKA (reference sequence). Deletions cut 5 bases from V and 1 base from J, with 11 bases between. For the CDR3, the DNA is TGCAGTGCTCCCTCGCCGTTGAACACCGGGGAGCTGTTTTTT. This codes for CSAPSPLNTGELFF.

This clonotype has a handful of counts. The genes are TRBV28 and TRBJ1-2; D may be TRBD1 (6 bases). The CDR3 has 14 amino acids. Germline V gene sequence: CDR1 MDHEN, CDR2 SYDVKM. Trimming shortened V by 7 bases and J by 4 bases, and 16 bases separated the two germline ends. This CDR3 reads CASTPVTGSYGYTF. The CDR3 DNA is TGTGCCAGCACCCCAGTGACAGGTAGCTATGGCTACACCTTC.

This clonotype has more than one count but fewer than ten. The genes are TRBV2 and TRBJ1-2; tentative D call: TRBD1 (5 bases). The CDR3 consists of 13 residues. The germline V gene encodes CDR1 SNHLY and CDR2 FYNNEI. The V and J ends lost 5 bases and 7 bases respectively, with 14 bases between them. The chain's CDR3 is CASSTGTTGGYTF. CDR3 nucleotide sequence: TGTGCCAGCAGTACCGGGACGACCGGTGGCTACACCTTC.

There are a few counts of this clonotype. J is TRBJ2-3 and V is TRBV5-4, with D tentatively TRBD2 (5 bases). The CDR3 has 15 amino acids. The V gene lost 4 bases and the J gene lost 6 bases, with 18 bases spanning the gap. Germline assignment: CDR1 SGHNT and CDR2 YYREEE (reference sequence). The CDR3 region has the DNA TGTGCCAGCAGCATCTCTTCCGGAGGAGAGGATACGCAGTATTTT. Amino acids: CASSISSGGEDTQYF.

In this sample, this clonotype turned up a few times. The genes are TRBV11-2 and TRBJ1-5; D is undetermined. CDR1 and CDR2 (germline): SGHAT, FQNNGV. The CDR3 has 15 amino acids. V was shortened by 5 bases and J by 0 bases, with 11 bases between the two germline ends. Here the CDR3 reads CASSTDGGSNQPQHF. CDR3 DNA: TGTGCCAGCAGCACCGACGGTGGTAGCAATCAGCCCCAGCATTTT.

This clonotype was observed at least ten times. V and J are TRBV12-3 or TRBV12-4 and TRBJ2-1; D uncertain. The CDR3 contains 13 residues. Trimming took off 0 bases at V and 4 bases at J, with 4 bases between the two ends. The CDR3 DNA is TGTGCCAGCAGTTTAGCTTGTTACAATGAGCAGTTCTTC. Translation gives CASSLACYNEQFF.

There are many counts of this clonotype. This chain links TRBV12-3 or TRBV12-4 with TRBJ1-1; D gene ambiguous. The length of the CDR3 is 15 residues. The germline V and J ends were trimmed by 5 bases and 2 bases, with 15 bases remaining between them. This CDR3 is CASSPLGVENTEAFF. CDR3 sequence (DNA): TGTGCCAGCAGTCCCCTCGGAGTCGAAAACACTGAAGCTTTCTTT.

The table lists this clonotype with a few counts. This chain joins TRBV10-2 and TRBJ1-2; the D is unclear. CDR1 and CDR2 from the germline V gene are WSHSY and SAAADI. The ends were cut back, 10 bases at V and 4 bases at J, with 22 bases in the middle. CDR3 size: 15 residues. The DNA for the CDR3 is TGCGCCACCCACCTACCGGGAGCTCGTGGCTATGGCTACACCTTC. Its translation: CATHLPGARGYGYTF.

The chain links TRBV19 to TRBJ2-4; D may be TRBD1 or TRBD2 (5 bases each). The germline gives CDR1 LNHDA, CDR2 SQIVND (reference sequence). Trimming cost V 5 bases and J 1 base, with 6 bases left between them. CDR3 size: 13 residues. CDR3 residues: CASSWGAKNIQYF. DNA for the CDR3: TGTGCCAGTAGTTGGGGGGCCAAAAACATTCAGTACTTC.

The chain recombines TRBV7-9 with TRBJ2-1, with D hard to call. The germline V and J ends were trimmed by 5 bases and 10 bases, with 12 bases remaining between them. The CDR3 has 12 amino acids. CDR1 and CDR2 (germline): SEHNR, FQNEAQ (reference sequence). CDR3 DNA: TGTGCCAGCAGCCCCTCCGGTAGGGAGCAGTTCTTC. Translated, it gives CASSPSGREQFF.

This clonotype has only a few counts. The rearrangement links TRBV20-1 to TRBJ2-7, with 7 bases aligning to TRBD1. CDR3 size: 13 residues. Germline lookup yields CDR1 DFQATT and CDR2 SNEGSKA (reference sequence). V dropped 7 bases and J dropped 3; count of bases not matched to a gene: 9. This chain's CDR3 is CSVGYRGNYEQYF. CDR3 bases: TGCAGTGTTGGGTACAGGGGAAACTACGAGCAGTACTTC.

The chain uses TRBV28 and TRBJ2-7, with D possibly being TRBD2 (5 bases). The CDR3 runs 15 residues. Germline CDR1 MDHEN, CDR2 SYDVKM. Trimming removed 10 bases at V and 2 bases at J, with 21 bases between. The CDR3 protein is CATMSPPDGTYEQYF. CDR3 DNA: TGTGCCACCATGTCCCCCCCAGACGGGACCTACGAGCAGTACTTC.

This chain links TRBV2 with TRBJ2-5, with D possibly called TRBD1 or TRBD2 (5 bases each). Trimming removed 8 bases at V and 1 base at J, with 8 bases between. The length of the CDR3 is 12 residues. From germline, CDR1 is SNHLY and CDR2 FYNNEI. The CDR3 loop reads CASGTVQETQYF. As DNA, the CDR3 is TGTGCCAGCGGGACGGTCCAAGAGACCCAGTACTTC.

The chain employs TRBV20-1 and TRBJ2-1, with TRBD2 identical over 8 bases. This CDR3 spans 15 amino acids. V lost 1 base, J lost 3 bases, and 5 bases stayed unmatched. Germline CDR1 is DFQATT and CDR2 is SNEGSKA (reference sequence). The CDR3 sequence: CSARAEAGDYNEQFF. The CDR3 DNA is TGCAGTGCTAGAGCTGAAGCGGGAGACTACAATGAGCAGTTCTTC.

This clonotype was counted only a few times. J is TRBJ1-1 and V is TRBV10-2; D is possibly TRBD1 (6 bases). CDR1 and CDR2 from the germline V gene are WSHSY and SAAADI. V was shortened by 10 bases and J by 8 bases, with 23 bases between the two germline ends. CDR3 length: 14 amino acids. CDR3 nucleotide sequence: TGCGCCACCAGACAGGCGACCAATGAAGGGGAAGCTTTCTTT. Protein: CATRQATNEGEAFF.

This clonotype was counted once. V is TRBV12-3 or TRBV12-4 and J is TRBJ2-3; 9 bases line up with TRBD2. The CDR3 loop spans 15 amino acids. Trimming cost V 6 bases and J 4 bases; bases outside gene matches: 8. The CDR3 DNA follows: TGTGCCAGCAGCCGTCTTAGCGGGAGCGCAGATACGCAGTATTTT. Translated: CASSRLSGSADTQYF.

The rearrangement links TRBV12-5 to TRBJ2-7; 7 bases map to TRBD2. Germline CDR1 LGHNT, CDR2 FRNRAP. CDR3 length: 16 amino acids. With 0 bases clipped from V and 4 bases from J, the junction kept 9 bases outside the gene matches. The chain's CDR3 is CASGLVSSGFLYEQYV. The CDR3 nucleotides are TGTGCTAGTGGTTTGGTGTCTAGCGGATTTCTATACGAGCAGTACGTC.

This clonotype was seen a handful of times. V and J are TRBV19 and TRBJ2-3; D is uncertain. V was pared by 5 bases and J by 2 bases, with 23 bases between. Germline CDR1 is LNHDA and CDR2 is SQIVND (reference sequence). The CDR3 extends over 18 amino acids. The CDR3 DNA follows: TGTGCCAGTAGTCTTATTTTTTCGGTCGTCAGACCCACAGATACGCAGTATTTT. Encoded protein: CASSLIFSVVRPTDTQYF. Full variable domain (remainder filled in from reference TRBV19 and TRBJ2-3): DGGITQSPKYLFRKEGQNVTLSCEQNLNHDAMYWYRQDPGQGLRLIYYSQIVNDFQKGDIAEGYSVSREKKESFPLTVTSAQKNPTAFYLCASSLIFSVVRPTDTQYFGPGTRLTVL.

This clonotype came up a few times. This chain uses TRBV9 with TRBJ2-2, with D unresolved. Per the germline V gene, CDR1 is SGDLS and CDR2 is YYNGEE. The CDR3 covers 12 residues. Trimming stripped 3 bases from V and 3 bases from J, with 3 bases between. In DNA, the CDR3 is TGTGCCAGCAGCGCCCACACCGGGGAGCTGTTTTTT. Encoded protein: CASSAHTGELFF.

The chain couples TRBV12-3 or TRBV12-4 to TRBJ1-2; possible D gene TRBD1, 6 bases. The V end was cut by 6 bases, the J end by 3 bases, with 17 bases between. CDR3 length: 15 amino acids. The CDR3 protein is CASSQEVYRDYGYTF. For the CDR3, the DNA is TGTGCCAGCAGCCAGGAAGTATACAGGGACTATGGCTACACCTTC.

For this clonotype: A junction boundary mismatches the germline segment, possibly from a read error. V and J are TRBV12-3 or TRBV12-4 and TRBJ2-1; D is possibly TRBD2 (6 bases). This CDR3 is built from 18 residues. The CDR3 sequence is CANSWRFGGLANGNEQFF. The CDR3 region has the DNA TGTGCCAACAGTTGGCGCTTCGGGGGACTCGCCAATGGCAATGAGCAGTTCTTC.

The V and J genes are TRBV20-1 and TRBJ2-3, with 10 bases identical to TRBD2. Germline assignment: CDR1 DFQATT and CDR2 SNEGSKA (reference sequence). The CDR3 runs to 16 residues. Trimming cost V 6 bases and J 2 bases; bases outside gene matches: 11. The CDR3 spells CSAILLAGGHTDTQYF. As DNA, the CDR3 is TGCAGTGCAATCCTTTTAGCGGGAGGTCACACAGATACGCAGTATTTT.

The V gene is TRBV7-9, the J gene TRBJ2-2; a possible D gene is TRBD2 (5 bases). The germline CDR1 and CDR2 sequences are SEHNR and FQNEAQ (reference sequence). CDR3 length equals 11 residues. The CDR3 DNA follows: TGTGGGGCCGGGGTGGCCGGGGAGCTGTTTTTT. As protein: CGAGVAGELFF.

The chain recombines TRBV29-1 with TRBJ2-7; 12 bases line up with TRBD2. J gave up 3 bases and V 5 bases, and 14 bases lay outside the gene matches. The CDR3 covers 17 residues. Germline CDR1 SQVTM, CDR2 ANQGSEA. CDR3: CSVLHKTSGRRSYEQYF. Here the CDR3 DNA reads TGCAGCGTTTTACACAAGACTAGCGGGAGACGCAGCTACGAGCAGTACTTC.

In regard to this clonotype: A single base separates this from a much larger clone, so it may be a read error. The chain combines TRBV7-8 with TRBJ1-5; unclear D gene. The CDR3 loop spans 16 amino acids. CDR1 and CDR2 (germline): SGHVS, FQNEAQ. Trimming removed 1 base from V and 3 bases from J, with 13 bases in between. The CDR3: CASSLVALGDNQPQHF. The CDR3 bases are TGTGCCAGCAGCTTAGTAGCTCTCGGCGACAATCAGCCCCAGCATTTT.

Only a few counts were recorded for this clonotype. The chain is built from TRBV2 and TRBJ1-1; D uncertain. Trimming shortened V by 2 bases and J by 0 bases, and 10 bases separated the two germline ends. The CDR3 totals 15 residues. Germline CDR1 reads SNHLY; CDR2 reads FYNNEI. CDR3 bases: TGTGCCAGCAGTGAAAGCCCCAGGCTGAACACTGAAGCTTTCTTT. Translating gives CASSESPRLNTEAFF. The full variable domain, its missing parts supplied by reference TRBV2 and TRBJ1-1, is EPEVTQTPSHQVTQMGQEVILRCVPISNHLYFYWYRQILGQKVEFLVSFYNNEISEKSEIFDDQFSVERPDGSNFTLKIRSTKLEDSAMYFCASSESPRLNTEAFFGQGTRLTVV.

The chain joins TRBV11-3 to TRBJ1-1; D is undetermined. Germline values: CDR1 SGHNT, CDR2 YENEEA. This CDR3 comprises 13 residues. The V and J ends lost 0 bases and 7 bases respectively, with 9 bases between them. The CDR3 coding sequence is TGTGCCAGCAGCTTAGAGGGAACCTATGAAGCTTTCTTT. Its protein product is CASSLEGTYEAFF.